The 21 T cell receptor beta chains presented below share a single source sample, sequenced in a study of cytomegalovirus exposure and HLA in healthy donors. This PCR relied on a set of 60 Vbeta primers and 13 Jbeta primers. Data came from immunoSEQ multiplex PCR; TCRdb stores just in-frame clones and leaves some out. The sample lists under 200,000 clones, 70% to 80% occurring once. Material for sequencing was PBMCs. These receptors were taken from a woman aged 45 to 65 in good health and CMV-seronegative.

The chain joins TRBV15 to TRBJ2-7, with D perhaps matching TRBD1 (6 bases). Trimming pared 4 bases from V and 2 bases from J, leaving 9 bases between. The CDR3 length is 13 residues. Germline V gene lookup returns CDR1 LNHNV and CDR2 YYDKDF (reference sequence). CDR3 protein: CATSTRQAYEQYF. CDR3 nucleotides: TGTGCCACCAGCACAAGACAGGCCTACGAGCAGTACTTC.

This chain joins TRBV14 and TRBJ1-4; 7 bases map to TRBD1. CDR1 and CDR2 from the germline V gene are SGHDN and FVKESK. The CDR3 extends over 16 amino acids. J was trimmed by 5 bases and V by 3 bases; bases with no gene match: 9. The CDR3 DNA reads TGTGCCAGCAGCCAGAGACGACAGGGCCTGAATGAAAAACTGTTTTTT. This codes for CASSQRRQGLNEKLFF.

This chain joins TRBV2 and TRBJ1-4, with 8 bases aligning to TRBD1. The junction had 9 bases not matched to a gene; V was cut back by 5 bases and J by 7 bases. The germline CDR1 and CDR2 sequences are SNHLY and FYNNEI. CDR3 size: 15 residues. CDR3 region: CASSQRQGAGEKLFF. The DNA of the CDR3 is TGTGCCAGCAGTCAACGTCAGGGGGCGGGTGAAAAACTGTTTTTT. Drawing the rest from reference TRBV2 and TRBJ1-4, the complete variable domain is EPEVTQTPSHQVTQMGQEVILRCVPISNHLYFYWYRQILGQKVEFLVSFYNNEISEKSEIFDDQFSVERPDGSNFTLKIRSTKLEDSAMYFCASSQRQGAGEKLFFGSGTQLSVL.

This clone was seen only once. The J gene is TRBJ2-1, the V gene TRBV10-3; 8 bases agree with TRBD2. CDR1 and CDR2 from the germline V gene are ENHRY and SYGVKD. This CDR3 is built from 15 residues. V shed 6 bases, J shed 3 bases, and the junction held 7 bases outside the gene matches. CDR3 bases: TGTGCCATCAGACCCCGGGAGGGCCGCTACAATGAGCAGTTCTTC. Protein sequence: CAIRPREGRYNEQFF.

The gene calls are TRBV4-3 and TRBJ2-5, with 7 bases fitting TRBD2. TRBJ2-7 explains the end of the DNA better; the J call may be wrong. The CDR3 runs 15 residues. Germline values: CDR1 LGHNA, CDR2 YSLEER. The DNA for the CDR3 is TGCGCCAGCAGCCAAGATGGGAGGGGCGGCTACGAGCAGTACTTC. This codes for CASSQDGRGGYEQYF.

The V call is TRBV10-3, the J call TRBJ2-3; 7 nucleotides match TRBD1. The germline V gene encodes CDR1 ENHRY and CDR2 SYGVKD. The CDR3 contains 15 residues. J was trimmed by 0 bases and V by 4 bases; bases with no gene match: 4. The CDR3, as DNA: TGTGCCATCAGTGGGACAGGCATTAGCACAGATACGCAGTATTTT. Encoded protein: CAISGTGISTDTQYF.

J is TRBJ2-7 and V is TRBV20-1, with 7 bases matching TRBD1. In germline, CDR1 is DFQATT, CDR2 SNEGSKA (reference sequence). The J segment lost 5 bases and the V segment lost 3 bases, leaving 1 base of the junction unmatched. The CDR3 is 11 residues long. CDR3 amino acids: CSARGQHEQYF. The DNA for the CDR3 is TGCAGTGCTAGGGGACAGCACGAGCAGTACTTC.

The chain carries TRBV25-1 and TRBJ2-7; possible D gene TRBD1, 6 bases. Germline CDR1 and CDR2: MGHDK and SYGVNS. Trimming stripped 7 bases from V and 3 bases from J, with 13 bases between. The CDR3 has 13 residues. CDR3 residues: CASTANRVYEQYF. As DNA, the CDR3 is TGTGCCAGCACCGCTAACAGGGTCTACGAGCAGTACTTC.

The chain employs TRBV10-3 and TRBJ2-1; D unclear. CDR3 length equals 13 residues. Trimming took 0 bases from V and 6 from J, leaving 6 bases between them. Germline V gives CDR1 ENHRY, CDR2 SYGVKD. As DNA, the CDR3 is TGTGCCATCAGTGAGTCCTCGGGCAATGAGCAGTTCTTC. This translates into CAISESSGNEQFF.

CDR3 sequence: CASSGGGGYEQYF. For the CDR3, the DNA is TGTGCCAGCAGCGGGGGAGGCGGGTACGAGCAGTACTTC. The chain links TRBV9 to TRBJ2-7, with D perhaps TRBD2 (6 bases). This CDR3 region has 13 residues. Per germline, CDR1 SGDLS and CDR2 YYNGEE. V lost 3 bases, J lost 4 bases, and 11 bases lay in between.

The rearrangement links TRBV2 to TRBJ2-6; possible D gene TRBD2, 5 bases. V gave up 3 bases and J gave up 0 bases, with 21 bases separating them. From germline, CDR1 is SNHLY and CDR2 FYNNEI. The CDR3 is made up of 20 amino acids. CDR3 loop: CASSERPPRGPLSGANVLTF. DNA for the CDR3: TGTGCCAGCAGTGAGCGACCCCCCCGGGGTCCCCTCTCTGGGGCCAACGTCCTGACTTTC. Combining the CDR3 with reference TRBV2 and TRBJ2-6 gives the whole variable domain EPEVTQTPSHQVTQMGQEVILRCVPISNHLYFYWYRQILGQKVEFLVSFYNNEISEKSEIFDDQFSVERPDGSNFTLKIRSTKLEDSAMYFCASSERPPRGPLSGANVLTFGAGSRLTVL.

The chain is built from TRBV5-1 and TRBJ2-5; TRBD1 agrees at 8 bases. The CDR3 has 17 amino acids. Unmatched junction bases numbered 16, after V lost 3 bases and J lost 6 bases. Germline CDR1 and CDR2: SGHRS and YFSETQ. The CDR3 spells CASSSQNQDRVLKTQYF. The DNA for the CDR3 is TGCGCCAGCAGCTCCCAAAATCAGGACAGGGTTCTGAAGACCCAGTACTTC.

This clone was seen a few times. The chain carries TRBV7-2 and TRBJ2-3; D is possibly TRBD1 (6 bases). V lost 6 bases, J lost 4 bases, and 29 bases lay in between. The germline V gene has CDR1 SGHTA and CDR2 FQGNSA. CDR3 size: 19 residues. This CDR3 reads CASSSELVPGHFPPDTQYF. For the CDR3, the DNA is TGTGCCAGCAGTTCAGAACTAGTCCCGGGACATTTTCCCCCAGATACGCAGTATTTT.

The genes are TRBV6-4 and TRBJ1-6; TRBD1 matches at 7 bases. The CDR3 totals 15 residues. V lost 0 bases, J lost 9 bases, and 5 bases stayed unmatched. The germline V gene encodes CDR1 MRHNA and CDR2 SNTAGT. The CDR3 DNA reads TGTGCCAGCAGTGACTCGAGAGGGGGCATTTCACCCCTCCACTTT. It is translated as CASSDSRGGISPLHF.

This chain joins TRBV28 and TRBJ2-5, with D perhaps matching TRBD1 (5 bases). This CDR3 region has 15 residues. Trimming pared 2 bases from V and 3 bases from J, leaving 13 bases between. Germline V gives CDR1 MDHEN, CDR2 SYDVKM. This CDR3 is CASSLLDRNEETQYF. The CDR3 coding sequence is TGTGCCAGCAGTTTACTTGACAGAAACGAAGAGACCCAGTACTTC.

This clone was seen only once. The V and J genes are TRBV27 and TRBJ2-5; a possible D gene is TRBD2 (6 bases). CDR3 length: 15 residues. Germline CDR1 is MNHEY and CDR2 is SMNVEV (reference sequence). Trimming shortened V by 2 bases and J by 3 bases, and 13 bases separated the two germline ends. CDR3 DNA sequence: TGTGCCAGCAGTTTAACGAGTCTAGCGAAAGAGACCCAGTACTTC. Translation gives CASSLTSLAKETQYF.

This clone has a handful of counts. The J gene is TRBJ2-1, the V gene TRBV6-4, with 7 bases fitting TRBD2. Germline assignment: CDR1 MRHNA and CDR2 SNTAGT. This CDR3 is 15 amino acids long. V was clipped by 6 bases and J by 1 base; unmatched bases: 6. The CDR3 DNA reads as TGTGCCAGCAGCGGTAGAGCGGGGTCCTACAATGAGCAGTTCTTC. Translation gives CASSGRAGSYNEQFF.

The chain links TRBV15 to TRBJ2-7, with 9 bases lining up with TRBD2. The CDR3 has 16 amino acids. CDR1 is LNHNV, CDR2 YYDKDF, per germline (reference sequence). V lost 2 bases, J lost 1 base, and 6 bases stayed unmatched. In DNA form, the CDR3 reads TGTGCCACCAGCAGACCGACTAGCGGTCTATCCTACGAGCAGTACTTC. Translated, it gives CATSRPTSGLSYEQYF.

This sequence joins TRBV11-3 and TRBJ1-1; D might be TRBD1 (5 bases). The CDR3 extends over 14 amino acids. V lost 2 bases and J lost 4, with 11 bases in between. CDR1 SGHNT and CDR2 YENEEA come from the germline V gene. The CDR3 nucleotides are TGTGCCAGCAGCTTACAGGGAGCGGGCACTGAAGCTTTCTTT. Translating gives CASSLQGAGTEAFF. Filled out from reference TRBV11-3 and TRBJ1-1, the complete variable domain reads EAGVVQSPRYKIIEKKQPVAFWCNPISGHNTLYWYLQNLGQGPELLIRYENEEAVDDSQLPKDRFSAERLKGVDSTLKIQPAELGDSAVYLCASSLQGAGTEAFFGQGTRLTVV.

A word on this clone: An end of the junction differs from the germline gene, which may be a read error. The chain uses TRBV7-9 and TRBJ2-7, with D perhaps matching TRBD2 (5 bases). The germline gives CDR1 SEHNR, CDR2 FQNEAQ (reference sequence). This CDR3 contains 13 residues. The CDR3 region is CSSSLAGGWEQYF. CDR3 DNA: TGTTCCAGCAGCTTAGCTGGAGGATGGGAGCAGTACTTC.

The gene calls are TRBV28 and TRBJ2-7, with D tentatively TRBD2 (5 bases). The ends were cut back, 2 bases at V and 0 bases at J, with 11 bases in the middle. Germline V gene sequence: CDR1 MDHEN, CDR2 SYDVKM. The CDR3 loop spans 15 amino acids. The CDR3 protein is CASSLEGLRSYEQYF. CDR3 DNA: TGTGCCAGCAGTTTAGAGGGTCTGCGCTCCTACGAGCAGTACTTC.